Below, one T cell receptor beta chain is given with its context. The data derive from a study of blood T cell repertoires in COVID-19. About the study: Samples came from the United States, Italy and Spain, spanning acute and convalescent COVID-19. T cells, B-cell-depleted T cells, or PBMCs supplied cDNA or gDNA.

As originally analysed: Estimation of nucleated cell counts was performed using reference gene primer amplification. The protocol was immunoSEQ multiplex PCR, while the TCRdb copy is restricted to in-frame clones and leaves out a portion. The V and J calls and the clone size are those of that table, but D and trimming were determined from the DNA. In the table there are tens of thousands of clones, more than 85% of which are singletons. The CDR3 loop spans 15 amino acids. Germline CDR1 is MGHRA and CDR2 is YSYEKL. Trimming cost V 2 bases and J 3 bases; bases outside gene matches: 5. What was sequenced was peripheral blood. The receptor comes from a woman of 80 years or more with acute or convalescent COVID-19. This sequence joins TRBV4-1 and TRBJ2-3; 7 bases agree with TRBD2. CDR3 sequence: CASSQNSGLTDTQYF. Here the CDR3 DNA reads TGCGCCAGCAGCCAAAATAGCGGGCTGACAGATACGCAGTATTTT.